This T cell receptor beta chain comes out of a study of blood T cells in healthy people across ages. Of note for this clonotype: Its antigen is unidentified.

After removal of 0 bases from V and 3 bases from J, the junction contained 4 bases not matched to a gene. The germline V gene encodes CDR1 SGDLS and CDR2 YYNGEE. This CDR3 has 16 amino acids. Findings of the study overall: It was not possible, with unsorted PBMCs, to conclusively compare naive and antigen-experienced cells.

A second PCR of 7 to 11 cycles used a sample-barcoded 5' primer and a J-beta primer mix. Using its own MiXCR run on the 5' RACE reads, TCRdb lists one record per CDR3 protein. The sample yields roughly 1.5 million distinct CDR3 sequences, about 42% seen once. Each sample gave at least 6.5 million isolated PBMCs. There were at least 5.5 micrograms of total RNA extracted from every sample. Sample: blood. The chain has TRBV9 and TRBJ2-2, with 8 bases aligning to TRBD1. The receptor was isolated from a young woman in good health. CDR3 in amino acids: CASSVAGTGHTGELFF. The CDR3 nucleotides read TGTGCCAGCAGCGTAGCTGGGACAGGACACACCGGGGAGCTGTTTTTT.